Below, one T cell receptor (beta chain) is given with its context. The junction differs from germline at one of its ends, possibly a read error. The entry originates in a study of tumor-infiltrating lymphocytes in primary liver carcinoma. Looking at the study overall: The patients comprised men and women between the ages of 30 and 69 years.

It was from roughly 20-30 mg of unsorted bulk tissue that RNA and DNA were co-extracted. TCR beta cDNA was prepared out of roughly 490 ng total RNA by means of a constant-region primer. Nested multiplex PCR, run for three rounds with slightly modified ARM-PCR, yielded TCR beta libraries. TRBV1-TRBV30 forward primers and a C-beta reverse primer were used in the first two PCR rounds, which each ran for about 10 cycles. TCRdb used MiXCR to reprocess the multiplex PCR reads, holding one entry per CDR3 protein. Seen here are 100,000 or so distinct CDR3 sequences, roughly 85% observed once, and the top ten hold around 21%. Germline CDR1 reads SEHNR; CDR2 reads FQNEAQ (reference sequence). CDR3 length: 20 amino acids.

J is TRBJ1-1 and V is TRBV7-9, with no clear D. The sequencing sample was made of liver tumor tissue from sampling region 3. Noted subset: tumor region T3, left-lateral pole. This clonotype originated in a man between 40 and 49 years old with primary liver carcinoma and hepatitis B virus infection. The CDR3, as DNA: TGTGCCATCAACTTTACAGAGCCTCGGGCCAGTCAGAGAAGTAACATTGAAGCTTTCTTT. This translates into CAINFTEPRASQRSNIEAFF.